Presented here are 24 T cell receptor beta chains from one specimen sequenced in a study of STAT3 mutations in large granular lymphocyte leukemia. Findings and caveats of the study: Every T-LGLL patient had at least one immunodominant TCRbeta clonotype.

Profiled with immunoSEQ multiplex PCR; TCRdb holds only in-frame clones, not every one. The profile shows some 9,100 clones, roughly nine tenths of them singletons. Their recognized antigens are unknown. The sequencing sample was made of peripheral blood mononuclear cells. Receptors originate from a man aged 55 to 70 with T-cell large granular lymphocyte leukemia. Some clones in this sample may be carry-over from other donors' samples.

The V and J genes are TRBV29-1 and TRBJ2-3; D remains ambiguous. The CDR3 is made up of 13 amino acids. Between the trimmed V and J ends, which lost 6 bases and 1 base, there was a span of 11 bases. Germline V lookup: CDR1 SQVTM, CDR2 ANQGSEA. The CDR3 DNA follows: TGCAGCGTCGCGCAAAAGGGCACAGATACGCAGTATTTT. This codes for CSVAQKGTDTQYF.

The J gene is TRBJ2-7, the V gene TRBV19; TRBD2 matches 7 bases. The V gene's germline CDR1 is LNHDA and CDR2 SQIVND (reference sequence). Trimming cost V 4 bases and J 6 bases; bases outside gene matches: 6. This CDR3 region has 13 residues. CDR3 DNA sequence: TGTGCCAGTAGTACCCTGACGGGAGGCGAGCAGTACTTC. It is translated as CASSTLTGGEQYF.

CDR3 DNA: TGTGCCAGCAGTTTATCAAGGCGTAATGAGCAGTTCTTC. Residues: CASSLSRRNEQFF. This chain connects TRBV27 to TRBJ2-1; D gene uncertain. V lost 0 bases to trimming and J lost 7 bases, with 7 bases between them. Germline CDR1 is MNHEY and CDR2 is SMNVEV (reference sequence). This CDR3 is 13 amino acids long.

The chain is built from TRBV5-1 and TRBJ2-7; a weak D match, TRBD2 (5 bases). The CDR3 loop spans 13 amino acids. V lost 1 base, J lost 6 bases, and 11 bases lay in between. Germline CDR1 is SGHRS and CDR2 is YFSETQ. The CDR3 DNA is TGCGCCAGCAGCTTGCCGGCGGGCCCCGAGCAGTACTTC. Its protein is CASSLPAGPEQYF.

V usage is TRBV7-8 and J usage is TRBJ2-2, with 8 bases identical to TRBD1. Germline-derived CDR1 and CDR2 are SGHVS and FQNEAQ. This CDR3 is 15 amino acids long. V lost 4 bases, J lost 4 bases, and 5 bases stayed unmatched. The CDR3 loop reads CASSWYRGSTGELFF. CDR3 DNA sequence: TGTGCCAGCAGCTGGTACAGGGGGAGCACCGGGGAGCTGTTTTTT.

The chain carries TRBV7-8 and TRBJ1-2; D is perhaps TRBD1 (5 bases). Germline V gene sequence: CDR1 SGHVS, CDR2 FQNEAQ. CDR3 length: 15 amino acids. V lost 1 base to trimming and J lost 7 bases, with 16 bases between them. CDR3 coding DNA: TGTGCCAGCAGCTTAGATGGGGGGGAGGACCGTGGCTACACCTTC. It translates to CASSLDGGEDRGYTF.

Only a few counts were recorded for this clone. The gene calls are TRBV18 and TRBJ1-1, with D possibly matching TRBD1 (6 bases). CDR3 length: 14 residues. Trimming removed 3 bases from V and 3 bases from J, with 11 bases in between. CDR1 is KGHSH, CDR2 LQKENI, per germline. The CDR3 region has the DNA TGTGCCAGCTCACCGACAGGTCGGGACACTGAAGCTTTCTTT. Protein product: CASSPTGRDTEAFF.

This clone was recorded only once. The rearrangement joins TRBV29-1 to TRBJ2-5; perhaps TRBD1 as D (7 bases). V lost 2 bases and J 5 bases, leaving 12 bases between the germline ends. Germline V CDR1 and CDR2: SQVTM, ANQGSEA. The CDR3 loop spans 13 amino acids. CDR3 protein: CSVESRGRETQYF. CDR3 coding DNA: TGCAGCGTTGAATCCAGGGGGAGGGAGACCCAGTACTTC.

This clone has a single count. Written as DNA, the CDR3 is TGTGCCAGAAGCTTGGGATTGACAGGGGGAACCAACACCGGGGAGCTGTTTTTT. Its translation: CARSLGLTGGTNTGELFF. The gene calls are TRBV5-3 and TRBJ2-2, with 9 bases fitting TRBD1. TRBV5-3 is an open reading frame, and its role is uncertain. The CDR3 is 18 residues long. Losses at the gene ends were 0 bases for V and 2 bases for J; bases not matched to a gene: 8.

The chain is built from TRBV27 and TRBJ1-4; 7 bases align to TRBD1. The trim removed 4 bases at V and 0 bases at J, leaving 8 bases unmatched. Per the germline V gene, CDR1 is MNHEY and CDR2 is SMNVEV (reference sequence). The CDR3 is made up of 17 amino acids. CDR3 coding DNA: TGTGCCAGCAGTTCTTACAGGGGCCAGGCAACTAATGAAAAACTGTTTTTT. As protein: CASSSYRGQATNEKLFF.

The chain joins TRBV29-1 to TRBJ2-1, with TRBD2 as a possible D gene (5 bases). Trimming cost V 8 bases and J 1 base, with 12 bases left between them. The CDR3 covers 13 residues. Germline CDR1 SQVTM, CDR2 ANQGSEA. The CDR3 DNA follows: TGCAGCACCCTTCGCGGGTCCTACAATGAGCAGTTCTTC. It specifies CSTLRGSYNEQFF.

The V call is TRBV7-2, the J call TRBJ1-1; D gene ambiguous. Between the trimmed V and J ends, which lost 7 bases and 0 bases, there was a span of 6 bases. The germline V gene encodes CDR1 SGHTA and CDR2 FQGNSA. CDR3 length: 12 residues. CDR3 DNA sequence: TGTGCCAGCAACCTCATGAACACTGAAGCTTTCTTT. This sequence encodes CASNLMNTEAFF.

The chain joins TRBV2 to TRBJ1-5; maybe TRBD1 (5 bases). Trimming removed 11 bases at V and 8 bases at J, with 16 bases between. The CDR3 contains 12 residues. Germline V gene data show CDR1 as SNHLY and CDR2 as FYNNEI. CDR3 coding DNA: TGTGCCGGAGGGACGGGCCGTGAGCCCCAGCATTTT. Its protein is CAGGTGREPQHF.

The V call is TRBV9, the J call TRBJ1-2; D gene unclear. Germline values: CDR1 SGDLS, CDR2 YYNGEE. V gave up 4 bases and J gave up 7 bases, with 14 bases separating them. This CDR3 has 13 amino acids. The CDR3 DNA reads as TGTGCCAGCAGCATCCAGACCCGGAGTGGCTACACCTTC. The encoded protein is CASSIQTRSGYTF.

V gene TRBV29-1 combines with J gene TRBJ2-1, with TRBD2 matching over 10 bases. Germline CDR1 is SQVTM and CDR2 is ANQGSEA. The CDR3 runs to 16 residues. J was trimmed by 0 bases and V by 1 base; bases with no gene match: 3. CDR3 sequence: CSVEGTSGASYNEQFF. The CDR3 DNA follows: TGCAGCGTTGAAGGGACTAGCGGAGCCTCCTACAATGAGCAGTTCTTC.

The rearrangement joins TRBV27 to TRBJ2-7; 12 bases agree with TRBD2. CDR1 is MNHEY, CDR2 SMNVEV, per germline (reference sequence). CDR3 length: 15 residues. Trimming cost V 4 bases and J 0 bases; bases outside gene matches: 1. CDR3 sequence (DNA): TGTGCCAGCAGTTCTAGCGGGAGGGCCTCCTACGAGCAGTACTTC. Its protein product is CASSSSGRASYEQYF.

The chain combines TRBV11-2 with TRBJ1-1, with 7 bases matching TRBD1. This CDR3 spans 15 amino acids. Germline-derived CDR1 and CDR2 are SGHAT and FQNNGV. Trimming removed 2 bases from V and 3 bases from J; junction bases left unmatched: 6. CDR3 amino acids: CASSLTSTGDTEAFF. The DNA for the CDR3 is TGTGCCAGCAGCTTAACCAGTACAGGGGACACTGAAGCTTTCTTT.

This rearrangement joins TRBV18 to TRBJ1-1, with D possibly matching TRBD1 (5 bases). V was cut by 2 bases and J by 1 base, with 17 bases left in between. Germline CDR1 is KGHSH and CDR2 is LQKENI. The CDR3 sequence is 17 residues long. As DNA, the CDR3 is TGTGCCAGCTCACCAGTCCGGGGGACTGCGGGGAACACTGAAGCTTTCTTT. Translated, it gives CASSPVRGTAGNTEAFF.

The genes are TRBV4-3 and TRBJ2-3; D is perhaps TRBD2 (5 bases). This CDR3 is 14 amino acids long. The germline V and J ends were trimmed by 0 bases and 1 base, with 5 bases remaining between them. Germline CDR1 and CDR2: LGHNA and YSLEER. The CDR3 coding sequence is TGCGCCAGCAGCCAAGAGCGGGGCACAGATACGCAGTATTTT. Residues: CASSQERGTDTQYF.

The chain couples TRBV23-1 to TRBJ2-7, with D tentatively TRBD1 (5 bases). TRBV23-1 is sorted into the ORF group, with uncertain function. The CDR3 runs to 16 residues. Trimming stripped 2 bases from V and 2 bases from J, with 16 bases between. The DNA for the CDR3 is TGCGCCAGCAGTCAAGGGCCAGGGATGAGCCCCTACGAGCAGTACTTC. It specifies CASSQGPGMSPYEQYF.

The chain combines TRBV29-1 with TRBJ2-7; no firm D call. CDR3 length equals 11 residues. Germline CDR1 and CDR2: SQVTM and ANQGSEA. Deletions cut 4 bases from V and 1 base from J, with 5 bases between. CDR3 protein: CSVGGSYEQYF. DNA for the CDR3: TGCAGCGTTGGCGGATCCTACGAGCAGTACTTC.

The genes are TRBV20-1 and TRBJ1-4; D is unclear. The CDR3 is 11 residues long. Germline CDR1 is DFQATT and CDR2 is SNEGSKA (reference sequence). V lost 3 bases, J lost 8 bases, and 7 bases lay in between. The CDR3 here is CSARSGEKLFF. The CDR3 DNA sequence: TGCAGTGCTAGGTCGGGGGAAAAACTGTTTTTT.

V usage is TRBV4-2 and J usage is TRBJ2-2; the D gene is possibly TRBD2 (6 bases). CDR3 length: 16 residues. Germline V gene data show CDR1 as LGHNA and CDR2 as YNFKEQ. The V end was cut by 0 bases, the J end by 2 bases, with 10 bases between. The CDR3: CASSQDSGTNTGELFF. CDR3 bases: TGTGCCAGCAGCCAAGATTCGGGGACTAACACCGGGGAGCTGTTTTTT.

This clone was counted only a few times. This rearrangement joins TRBV5-4 to TRBJ2-7, with D hard to call. The length of the CDR3 is 11 residues. V was clipped by 0 bases and J by 7 bases, with 5 bases between them. CDR1 is SGHNT and CDR2 is YYREEE in the germline V gene (reference sequence). The CDR3 loop is CASSLDGEQYF. The CDR3 coding sequence is TGTGCCAGCAGCTTGGACGGGGAGCAGTACTTC.